The next 8 T cell receptor beta chains were all read from a single sample in a study of PD-1 blockade in classical Hodgkin lymphoma (dated by TCRdb to the early 2020s). The receptor library was made with the immunoSEQ multiplex PCR assay. Held by TCRdb, this immuneACCESS table contains in-frame sequences only and omits some clones. Under half of the omission traces to an unresolved V gene where checked; the cause of the rest is unknown. The sample profile shows about 93,000 clones; roughly four fifths of them were found once. 15% to 20% of the sample goes to the ten largest clones. What the time point label conveys for this sample: cycle 2 day 1 (C2D1) of nivolumab. Every trial patient had relapsed after autologous stem cell transplantation, and cohorts A, B and C differed in prior brentuximab vedotin exposure. This material consisted of peripheral blood mononuclear cells (PBMCs), taken before the second cycle of nivolumab. The receptors derive from a human donor with classical Hodgkin lymphoma.

V is TRBV30 and J is TRBJ2-7; D not certain. There are 12 residues in the CDR3. Looked up from germline, CDR1 is GTSNPN and CDR2 is SVGIG (reference sequence). V was cut by 2 bases and J by 4 bases, with 9 bases left in between. CDR3 in DNA: TGTGCCTGGAGTTACATGGGGTACGAGCAGTACTTC. Translating it yields CAWSYMGYEQYF.

This clone has a single count. The genes are TRBV28 and TRBJ1-1, with TRBD1 identical over 7 bases. In germline, CDR1 is MDHEN, CDR2 SYDVKM. This CDR3 is 17 amino acids long. Unmatched junction bases numbered 21, after V lost 3 bases and J lost 11 bases. The CDR3 coding sequence is TGTGCCAGCAGTTTGGGGAGGGGGCTACCCCCGGGGTTAGTGGCTTTCTTT. Translated: CASSLGRGLPPGLVAFF.

CDR3 sequence reads: CASSLVGGYEQYF. The CDR3 DNA follows: TGTGCCAGCAGCTTAGTTGGCGGATACGAGCAGTACTTC. The V gene is TRBV7-2, the J gene TRBJ2-7, with D uncertain. This CDR3 comprises 13 residues. Trimming left V 1 base short and J 4 bases short, with 8 bases between. Looked up from germline, CDR1 is SGHTA and CDR2 is FQGNSA.

The chain has TRBV25-1 and TRBJ1-2, with D tentatively TRBD1 (6 bases). Trimming pared 2 bases from V and 9 bases from J, leaving 7 bases between. The CDR3 length is 11 residues. The germline gives CDR1 MGHDK, CDR2 SYGVNS. The CDR3 is CASSEGGSYTF. CDR3 bases: TGTGCCAGCAGTGAAGGGGGCAGCTACACCTTC.

This clone was seen once. The chain links TRBV28 to TRBJ1-2, with 7 bases lining up with TRBD1. The germline CDR1 and CDR2 sequences are MDHEN and SYDVKM. Trimming at V came to 7 bases and at J to 7 bases, leaving 12 bases not matched to a gene. This CDR3 has 14 amino acids. The chain's CDR3 is CASTKGDSSGGYTF. The CDR3 nucleotides read TGTGCCAGCACCAAGGGGGACAGTTCGGGTGGCTACACCTTC.

The chain couples TRBV5-1 to TRBJ2-5, with a weak D call TRBD2 (6 bases). Trimming stripped 5 bases from V and 5 bases from J, with 19 bases between. CDR3 length: 15 residues. Germline CDR1 and CDR2: SGHRS and YFSETQ. This chain's CDR3 is CASSRDSAPRETQYF. The DNA for the CDR3 is TGCGCCAGCAGTCGGGACTCAGCTCCAAGGGAGACCCAGTACTTC.

The rearrangement links TRBV29-1 to TRBJ1-2; D may be TRBD1 (5 bases). The CDR3 consists of 15 residues. Germline loops: CDR1 SQVTM, CDR2 ANQGSEA. V lost 3 bases and J 8 bases, leaving 22 bases between the germline ends. Written as DNA, the CDR3 is TGCAGCGTTGATTTGTTCGGGCAGGGCCGGGGCGGCTACACCTTC. Translation: CSVDLFGQGRGGYTF.

There are a few counts of this clone. The rearrangement joins TRBV10-3 to TRBJ2-1; 11 bases match TRBD2. The trim removed 6 bases at V and 6 bases at J, leaving 10 bases unmatched. The CDR3 has 16 amino acids. The germline CDR1 and CDR2 sequences are ENHRY and SYGVKD. The CDR3 reads CAISPQTSGSTNEQFF. CDR3 coding DNA: TGTGCCATCAGCCCTCAAACTAGCGGGAGCACCAATGAGCAGTTCTTC.